One sample yielded the 12 T cell receptor beta chains listed below, sequenced in a study of Graves' ophthalmopathy and Graves' hyperthyroidism listed by TCRdb under 2018. TCRdb shows the sequencer as Illumina HiSeq 2000. For repertoire sequencing, TCR beta CDR3 regions were amplified from RNA transcripts. A first-round RT-PCR used HTBI primers with the Qiagen OneStep RT-PCR kit, followed by a second-round multiplex PCR, size selection and purification. The public reads were quality trimmed at Q25 with fastp and then assembled into clones with MiXCR by TCRdb, keeping productive beta chains. Rows with a matching CDR3 protein are joined into one entry that keeps the most common DNA and genes. The sample table shows 400,000 to 450,000 distinct CDR3 sequences, and around a fifth are seen once. The top ten hold roughly 3% of the sample. Input material: peripheral blood. These receptors were taken from a young woman with stable Graves' hyperthyroidism. Donor details come from another sample of the same person, matched by shared clones.

This clonotype was detected ten times or more. The chain has TRBV12-3 or TRBV12-4 and TRBJ2-2; either TRBD1 or TRBD2 may supply D (5 bases each). This CDR3 spans 14 amino acids. V gave up 6 bases and J gave up 5 bases, with 13 bases separating them. The CDR3 DNA follows: TGTGCCAGCAGCTTGAGGGGCGGGACCGGGGAGCTGTTTTTT. Translated, it gives CASSLRGGTGELFF.

In its sample, this clonotype was seen many times. V and J are TRBV6-1 and TRBJ2-5; 8 nucleotides align to TRBD2. V shed 2 bases and J 4 bases; nucleotides not matched to a gene: 6. This CDR3 is built from 15 residues. Germline assignment: CDR1 MNHNS and CDR2 SASEGT. CDR3 nucleotide sequence: TGTGCCAGCAGTGAAACCCGTAGCGGGGTAGAGACCCAGTACTTC. Translating it yields CASSETRSGVETQYF.

In its sample, this clonotype was seen many times. V gene TRBV6-5 combines with J gene TRBJ2-7; D remains ambiguous. This CDR3 region has 14 residues. Germline V CDR1 and CDR2: MNHEY, SVGAGI. V was cut by 2 bases and J by 1 base, with 9 bases left in between. This chain's CDR3 is CASSYRAESYEQYF. CDR3 nucleotide sequence: TGTGCCAGCAGTTACCGGGCAGAATCCTACGAGCAGTACTTC.

This clonotype was counted many times. The chain carries TRBV6-5 and TRBJ2-5, with 8 bases lining up with TRBD1. Germline V gene data show CDR1 as MNHEY and CDR2 as SVGAGI. The trim removed 5 bases at V and 5 bases at J, leaving 7 bases unmatched. The CDR3 is made up of 14 amino acids. The CDR3 region is CASSTPGGGETQYF. In DNA form, the CDR3 reads TGTGCCAGCAGTACTCCAGGGGGCGGTGAGACCCAGTACTTC.

This clonotype was observed many times. The chain links TRBV2 to TRBJ2-7; 8 positions agree with TRBD2. V shed 1 base, J shed 4 bases, and the junction held 6 bases outside the gene matches. Germline V gene data show CDR1 as SNHLY and CDR2 as FYNNEI. CDR3 length: 15 amino acids. The CDR3 DNA reads as TGTGCCAGCAGTGAAGGCGGGAGGTTATCATACGAGCAGTACTTC. Protein: CASSEGGRLSYEQYF.

V gene TRBV10-3 combines with J gene TRBJ1-1; 9 bases fit TRBD1. The CDR3 totals 13 residues. From germline, CDR1 is ENHRY and CDR2 SYGVKD. The V and J ends lost 6 bases and 6 bases, in that order; junction bases with no gene match: 5. The CDR3 spells CAIRTRDRAEAFF. CDR3 DNA sequence: TGTGCCATCAGAACCCGGGACAGGGCTGAAGCTTTCTTT.

The chain combines TRBV6-5 with TRBJ2-7; D call uncertain. V lost 0 bases and J lost 6, with 12 bases in between. CDR3 length equals 14 residues. CDR1 is MNHEY, CDR2 SVGAGI, per germline. CDR3 amino acids: CASSYSPPPAEQYF. The CDR3 DNA reads as TGTGCCAGCAGTTACTCTCCCCCCCCTGCCGAGCAGTACTTC.

Ten or more counts support this clonotype. The J gene is TRBJ2-7, the V gene TRBV9; no clear D gene. The V gene's germline CDR1 is SGDLS and CDR2 YYNGEE. Trimming left V 4 bases short and J 6 bases short, with 14 bases between. This CDR3 comprises 13 residues. The DNA of the CDR3 is TGTGCCAGCAGCCCCTCCCTTGGCTCCGAGCAGTACTTC. Translated, it gives CASSPSLGSEQYF.

This clonotype was seen many times. The chain employs TRBV30 and TRBJ2-6; D possibly corresponds to TRBD1 (6 bases). Trimming took off 3 bases at V and 3 bases at J, with 15 bases between the two ends. The CDR3 contains 16 residues. CDR1 is GTSNPN and CDR2 is SVGIG in the germline V gene (reference sequence). The CDR3 coding sequence is TGTGCCTGGAGGACCCGACAGGACCTTGGGGCCAACGTCCTGACTTTC. It is translated as CAWRTRQDLGANVLTF.

This clonotype has a count of ten or more. A read error may produce the germline difference seen at one junction end. The chain recombines TRBV6-5 with TRBJ2-7, with D possibly TRBD2 on 5 matching bases. The CDR3 totals 14 residues. From germline, CDR1 is MNHEY and CDR2 SVGAGI. CDR3 bases: TGTGCCAGCAGTCACTCGGCGGGCCCCTACGAGCAGTACTTC. It is translated as CASSHSAGPYEQYF.

This clonotype was observed many times. J is TRBJ2-5 and V is TRBV19; D possibly corresponds to TRBD2 (5 bases). CDR1 and CDR2 (germline): LNHDA, SQIVND (reference sequence). This CDR3 has 15 amino acids. V dropped 1 base and J dropped 0 bases, with 9 bases sitting between them. The DNA for the CDR3 is TGTGCCAGTAGTATAGTACGAGGGAACCAAGAGACCCAGTACTTC. Its translation: CASSIVRGNQETQYF.

This clonotype was detected ten times or more. The chain joins TRBV29-1 to TRBJ2-2; TRBD2 might be the D (5 bases). Germline CDR1 SQVTM, CDR2 ANQGSEA. The CDR3 spans 15 residues. Trimming pared 4 bases from V and 2 bases from J, leaving 14 bases between. Here the CDR3 reads CSVGRFWGNTGELFF. Here the CDR3 DNA reads TGCAGCGTTGGGAGGTTTTGGGGAAACACCGGGGAGCTGTTTTTT.